In this sample, the clone carrying this TCR beta chain turned up once. As processed by the authors: How many nucleated cells were present was estimated from reference gene primer amplification. Generated by immunoSEQ multiplex PCR, the TCRdb table keeps only in-frame clones and is missing some. The V and J calls and clone size are taken from that table; D and trimming were inferred from the DNA. In the table there are under 300,000 clones, around 80% of which are singletons. Germline V gene data show CDR1 as SGHRS and CDR2 as YFSETQ. The CDR3 is 16 amino acids. V shed 5 bases, J shed 5 bases, and the junction held 8 bases outside the gene matches. This entry comes from a study of blood T cell repertoires in COVID-19. Overall study: Material from acute and convalescent COVID-19 was sourced from the United States, Italy and Spain. The cDNA or gDNA used as material had been derived from T cells, B-cell-depleted T cells, or PBMCs.

This clonotype originated in an elderly man with acute or convalescent COVID-19. V usage is TRBV5-1 and J usage is TRBJ2-5; 14 nucleotides align to TRBD2. Input material: peripheral blood. The CDR3 loop is CASSPRLAGGRETQYF. In DNA form, the CDR3 reads TGCGCCAGCAGTCCTCGACTAGCGGGGGGGCGCGAGACCCAGTACTTC. Based on the CDR3 plus reference TRBV5-1 and TRBJ2-5, the full variable domain is KAGVTQTPRYLIKTRGQQVTLSCSPISGHRSVSWYQQTPGQGLQFLFEYFSETQRNKGNFPGRFSGRQFSNSRSEMNVSTLELGDSALYLCASSPRLAGGRETQYFGPGTRLLVL.